A selection of T cell receptor beta chains follows, all from one sample in a study of CD8+CD57+ T cells in acquired aplastic anemia. TCRdb independently ran MiXCR on the reads; one entry per CDR3 protein. Here the sample spans more than 200,000 distinct CDR3 sequences, roughly 53% being singletons. Specimen: sorted CD4+, CD8+, or CD8+CD57+ T cells (not recorded which) from PBMCs. The origin of the receptors is a human donor with aplastic anemia. Both conserved end residues are part of each CDR3. D genes are given only for firm matches. The size field is filled for only some rows; it gives once, few, many or a size class.

V gene: TRBV5-1; J gene: TRBJ2-6; clone size: many; D gene: -; CDR3 protein: CASALARQTGANVLTF; CDR3 DNA: TGCGCCAGCGCCCTAGCGAGGCAAACTGGGGCCAACGTCCTGACTTTC
V gene: TRBV7-9; J gene: TRBJ1-3; clone size: many; D gene: -; CDR3 protein: CASSLVGPVEGANTIYF; CDR3 DNA: TGTGCCAGCAGCTTAGTTGGGCCTGTGGAGGGAGCAAACACCATATATTTT
V gene: TRBV12-3/TRBV12-4; J gene: TRBJ2-3; clone size: many; D gene: -; CDR3 protein: CASSVDRPELSTDTQYF; CDR3 DNA: TGTGCCAGCAGTGTGGACAGACCCGAGCTTAGCACAGATACGCAGTATTTT
V gene: TRBV19; J gene: TRBJ1-6; clone size: few; D gene: -; CDR3 protein: CASSIRINTGNSPLHF; CDR3 DNA: TGTGCCAGTAGTATCAGGATAAATACAGGGAATTCACCCCTCCACTTT
V gene: TRBV6-1; J gene: TRBJ1-1; clone size: -; D gene: -; CDR3 protein: CASGQDGMNTEAFF; CDR3 DNA: TGTGCCAGCGGCCAGGACGGGATGAACACTGAAGCTTTCTTT
V gene: TRBV7-7; J gene: TRBJ2-2; clone size: -; D gene: -; CDR3 protein: CASSFSTGGELFF; CDR3 DNA: TGTGCCAGCAGCTTCTCCACTGGCGGGGAGCTGTTTTTT
V gene: TRBV7-9; J gene: TRBJ1-2; clone size: once; D gene: TRBD1; CDR3 protein: CASSFEPGQGNYGYTF; CDR3 DNA: TGTGCCAGCAGCTTCGAACCGGGACAGGGGAACTATGGCTACACCTTC
V gene: TRBV5-1; J gene: TRBJ1-4; clone size: -; D gene: -; CDR3 protein: CASSLEGGRGEQLFF; CDR3 DNA: TGCGCCAGCAGCTTGGAGGGAGGCCGGGGCGAACAACTGTTTTTT
V gene: TRBV19; J gene: TRBJ1-1; clone size: -; D gene: -; CDR3 protein: CASSIYRDNTEAFF; CDR3 DNA: TGTGCCAGTAGTATTTACCGGGATAACACTGAAGCTTTCTTT
V gene: TRBV19; J gene: TRBJ2-3; clone size: -; D gene: -; CDR3 protein: CASRFPSTDTQYF; CDR3 DNA: TGTGCCAGTAGATTCCCTAGCACAGATACGCAGTATTTT
V gene: TRBV20-1; J gene: TRBJ1-1; clone size: -; D gene: -; CDR3 protein: CSAIDDGGEAFF; CDR3 DNA: TGCAGTGCTATAGACGACGGAGGTGAAGCTTTCTTT
V gene: TRBV20-1; J gene: TRBJ1-2; clone size: -; D gene: TRBD1; CDR3 protein: CSAAPGTGRYGYTF; CDR3 DNA: TGCAGTGCTGCCCCCGGGACAGGACGGTATGGCTACACCTTC
V gene: TRBV2; J gene: TRBJ2-7; clone size: -; D gene: TRBD1; CDR3 protein: CASSAGQGWDEQYF; CDR3 DNA: TGTGCCAGCAGTGCAGGACAGGGGTGGGACGAGCAGTACTTC
V gene: TRBV10-2; J gene: TRBJ2-1; clone size: -; D gene: TRBD2; CDR3 protein: CALGTSGPYNEQFF; CDR3 DNA: TGCGCCCTCGGGACTAGCGGGCCTTACAATGAGCAGTTCTTC
V gene: TRBV6-2/TRBV6-3; J gene: TRBJ1-5; clone size: -; D gene: -; CDR3 protein: CASSHGVGEVAQHF; CDR3 DNA: TGTGCCAGCAGCCACGGCGTCGGGGAAGTAGCCCAGCATTTT
V gene: TRBV12-3/TRBV12-4; J gene: TRBJ2-7; clone size: many; D gene: -; CDR3 protein: CASSPRPGQTRGYEQYF; CDR3 DNA: TGTGCCAGCAGTCCTCGACCCGGACAGACGCGGGGATACGAGCAGTACTTC
V gene: TRBV9; J gene: TRBJ1-2; clone size: -; D gene: -; CDR3 protein: CASSLDSLYGYTF; CDR3 DNA: TGTGCCAGCAGCCTTGACAGCCTCTATGGCTACACCTTC
V gene: TRBV7-2; J gene: TRBJ1-1; clone size: many; D gene: -; CDR3 protein: CASSGGSLGTEAFF; CDR3 DNA: TGTGCCAGCAGCGGGGGGTCATTGGGGACTGAAGCTTTCTTT
V gene: TRBV3-1; J gene: TRBJ1-3; clone size: few; D gene: -; CDR3 protein: CASSHRGESGNTIYF; CDR3 DNA: TGTGCCAGCAGCCACAGGGGCGAATCTGGAAACACCATATATTTT
V gene: TRBV15; J gene: TRBJ2-7; clone size: -; D gene: -; CDR3 protein: CATSRDVKGGVEQYF; CDR3 DNA: TGTGCCACCAGCAGAGATGTTAAGGGGGGCGTCGAGCAGTACTTC
V gene: TRBV15; J gene: TRBJ1-5; clone size: many; D gene: -; CDR3 protein: CATSRDLVQARQPQHF; CDR3 DNA: TGTGCCACCAGCAGAGATTTGGTGCAGGCGAGGCAGCCCCAGCATTTT
V gene: TRBV30; J gene: TRBJ1-2; clone size: -; D gene: -; CDR3 protein: CAWSVRLAYGYTF; CDR3 DNA: TGTGCCTGGAGTGTCCGGCTGGCCTATGGCTACACCTTC
V gene: TRBV15; J gene: TRBJ1-2; clone size: -; D gene: -; CDR3 protein: CATSRDLGPYGYTF; CDR3 DNA: TGTGCCACCAGCAGAGATTTAGGACCCTATGGCTACACCTTC
V gene: TRBV7-2; J gene: TRBJ1-1; clone size: -; D gene: -; CDR3 protein: CASSLGLRTEAFF; CDR3 DNA: TGTGCCAGCAGCTTGGGACTTCGCACTGAAGCTTTCTTT
V gene: TRBV19; J gene: TRBJ1-5; clone size: many; D gene: TRBD1; CDR3 protein: CASRETGSNQPQHF; CDR3 DNA: TGTGCCAGTAGGGAGACAGGGAGCAATCAGCCCCAGCATTTT
V gene: TRBV19; J gene: TRBJ1-2; clone size: -; D gene: TRBD1; CDR3 protein: CASTLGTDYGYTF; CDR3 DNA: TGTGCCAGTACGCTCGGGACAGACTATGGCTACACCTTC
V gene: TRBV15; J gene: TRBJ2-1; clone size: -; D gene: TRBD2; CDR3 protein: CATSLAGGTYNEQFF; CDR3 DNA: TGTGCCACCAGCCTTGCGGGGGGGACCTACAATGAGCAGTTCTTC
V gene: TRBV20-1; J gene: TRBJ2-1; clone size: -; D gene: TRBD2; CDR3 protein: CSARFLAGGFDEQFF; CDR3 DNA: TGCAGTGCTAGGTTCTTGGCGGGGGGGTTTGATGAGCAGTTCTTC
V gene: TRBV29-1; J gene: TRBJ2-3; clone size: -; D gene: -; CDR3 protein: CSVNPRTDTQYF; CDR3 DNA: TGCAGCGTTAATCCACGCACAGATACGCAGTATTTT
V gene: TRBV9; J gene: TRBJ1-1; clone size: -; D gene: TRBD1; CDR3 protein: CASSAAGQGSKHSF; CDR3 DNA: TGTGCCAGCAGCGCAGCGGGACAGGGGTCCAAGCATTCCTTT
V gene: TRBV11-1; J gene: TRBJ2-6; clone size: many; D gene: -; CDR3 protein: CASSLVTSGANVLTF; CDR3 DNA: TGTGCCAGCAGCTTAGTTACCTCTGGGGCCAACGTCCTGACTTTC
V gene: TRBV7-9; J gene: TRBJ2-5; clone size: -; D gene: -; CDR3 protein: CASSLAGQGEETQYF; CDR3 DNA: TGTGCCAGCAGCTTAGCGGGGCAGGGAGAAGAGACCCAGTACTTC
V gene: TRBV19; J gene: TRBJ1-6; clone size: many; D gene: -; CDR3 protein: CAGDTAETSYNSPLHF; CDR3 DNA: TGTGCCGGGGACACAGCCGAGACCTCCTATAATTCACCCCTCCACTTT
V gene: TRBV7-9; J gene: TRBJ2-2; clone size: -; D gene: -; CDR3 protein: CASSDRGLAGGELFF; CDR3 DNA: TGTGCCAGCAGTGACCGGGGTCTAGCCGGCGGGGAGCTGTTTTTT
V gene: TRBV2; J gene: TRBJ1-3; clone size: many; D gene: -; CDR3 protein: CASMFSGNTIYF; CDR3 DNA: TGTGCCAGCATGTTCTCTGGAAACACCATATATTTT
V gene: TRBV2; J gene: TRBJ2-1; clone size: -; D gene: TRBD2; CDR3 protein: CASSERTSGGLGAPNEQFF; CDR3 DNA: TGTGCCAGCAGTGAAAGGACTAGCGGGGGCCTCGGGGCCCCGAATGAGCAGTTCTTC